The entry that follows covers one T cell receptor (beta chain) sequence. Its antigen is not known. Sequencing used immunoSEQ multiplex PCR; TCRdb keeps in-frame clones, though not all of them. Found here are tens of thousands of clones, around 88% of them singletons; the top ten hold more than 20%. Analyses pooled second doses at about 4 or about 12 weeks. This sample stems from a study of T cell responses to AZD1222 COVID-19 vaccine. Study results and limitations: Possibly, clonal diversity was underestimated; donors were largely white British and included more females. The CD4 TCRs associated with vaccination extended across spike and predominated at 160-218 and 743-854. Repertoire sampling happened only post peak T cell response.

The CDR3 runs to 12 residues. Germline lookup yields CDR1 MNHNY and CDR2 SVGAGI (reference sequence). V lost 7 bases and J 0 bases, leaving 6 bases between the germline ends. V usage is TRBV6-6 and J usage is TRBJ1-1; D ambiguous. The receptor's source is an adult who received the AZD1222 COVID-19 vaccine. The specimen was peripheral blood, collected 28 days after the second AZD1222 dose. The CDR3 protein is CASTRMNTEAFF. CDR3 coding DNA: TGTGCCAGCACTCGGATGAACACTGAAGCTTTCTTT.